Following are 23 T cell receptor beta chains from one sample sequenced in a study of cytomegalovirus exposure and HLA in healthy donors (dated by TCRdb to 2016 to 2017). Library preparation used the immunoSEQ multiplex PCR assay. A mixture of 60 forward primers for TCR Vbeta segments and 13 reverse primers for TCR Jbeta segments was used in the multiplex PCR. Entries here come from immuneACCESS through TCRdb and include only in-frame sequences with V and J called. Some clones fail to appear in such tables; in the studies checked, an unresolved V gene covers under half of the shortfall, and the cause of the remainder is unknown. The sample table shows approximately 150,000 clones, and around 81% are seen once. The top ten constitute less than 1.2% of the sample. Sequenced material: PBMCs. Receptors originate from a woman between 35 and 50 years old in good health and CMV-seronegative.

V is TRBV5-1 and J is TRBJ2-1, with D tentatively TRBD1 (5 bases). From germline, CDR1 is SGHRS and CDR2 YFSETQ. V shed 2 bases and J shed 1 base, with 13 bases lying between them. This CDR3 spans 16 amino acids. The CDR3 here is CASSFEAGSSYNEQFF. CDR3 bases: TGCGCCAGCAGCTTTGAGGCAGGGTCTTCCTACAATGAGCAGTTCTTC.

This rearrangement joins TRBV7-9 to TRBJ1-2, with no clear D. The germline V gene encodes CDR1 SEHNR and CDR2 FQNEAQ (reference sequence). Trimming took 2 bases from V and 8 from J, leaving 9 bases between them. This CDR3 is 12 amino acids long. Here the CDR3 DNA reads TGTGCCAGCAGCTTACTTTCGGAGGGCTACACCTTC. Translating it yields CASSLLSEGYTF.

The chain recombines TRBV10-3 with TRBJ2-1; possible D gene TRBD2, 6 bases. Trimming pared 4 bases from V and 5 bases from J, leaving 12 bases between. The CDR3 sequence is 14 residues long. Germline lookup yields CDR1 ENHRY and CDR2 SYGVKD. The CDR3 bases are TGTGCCATCAGTGGATGGGACTCTGACAATGAGCAGTTCTTC. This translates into CAISGWDSDNEQFF.

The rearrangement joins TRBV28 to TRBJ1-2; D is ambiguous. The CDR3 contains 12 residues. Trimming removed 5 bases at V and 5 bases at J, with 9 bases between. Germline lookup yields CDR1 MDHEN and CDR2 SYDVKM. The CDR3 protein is CASSQQVYGYTF. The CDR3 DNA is TGTGCCAGCAGTCAGCAGGTTTATGGCTACACCTTC.

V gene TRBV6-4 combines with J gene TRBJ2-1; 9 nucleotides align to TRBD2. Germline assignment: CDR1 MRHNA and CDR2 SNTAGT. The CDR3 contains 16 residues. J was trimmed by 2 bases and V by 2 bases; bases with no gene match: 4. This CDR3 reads CASSDAGTSTYNEQFF. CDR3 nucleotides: TGTGCCAGCAGTGACGCCGGGACTAGCACCTACAATGAGCAGTTCTTC.

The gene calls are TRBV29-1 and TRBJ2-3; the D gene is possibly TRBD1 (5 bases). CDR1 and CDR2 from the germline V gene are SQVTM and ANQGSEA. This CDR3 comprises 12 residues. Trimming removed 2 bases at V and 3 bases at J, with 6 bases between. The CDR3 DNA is TGCAGCGTTGAAAGGGGAACAGATACGCAGTATTTT. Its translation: CSVERGTDTQYF.

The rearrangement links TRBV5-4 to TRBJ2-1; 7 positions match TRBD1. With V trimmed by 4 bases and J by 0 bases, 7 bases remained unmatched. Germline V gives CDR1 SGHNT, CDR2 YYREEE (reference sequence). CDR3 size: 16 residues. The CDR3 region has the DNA TGTGCCAGCAGCCCAGATACAGGGGACTCCTACAATGAGCAGTTCTTC. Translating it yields CASSPDTGDSYNEQFF.

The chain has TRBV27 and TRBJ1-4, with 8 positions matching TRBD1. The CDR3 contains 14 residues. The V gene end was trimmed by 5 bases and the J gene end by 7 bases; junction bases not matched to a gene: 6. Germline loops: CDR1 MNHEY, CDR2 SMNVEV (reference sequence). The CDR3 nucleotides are TGTGCCAGCAGTCGACAGGGGCTTACTGAAAAACTGTTTTTT. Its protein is CASSRQGLTEKLFF.

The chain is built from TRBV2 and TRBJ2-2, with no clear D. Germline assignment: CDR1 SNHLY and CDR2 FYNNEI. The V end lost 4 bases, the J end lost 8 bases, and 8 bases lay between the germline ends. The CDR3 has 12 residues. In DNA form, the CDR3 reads TGTGCCAGCAGTGTAGAGCGAGGGGAGCTGTTTTTT. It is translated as CASSVERGELFF.

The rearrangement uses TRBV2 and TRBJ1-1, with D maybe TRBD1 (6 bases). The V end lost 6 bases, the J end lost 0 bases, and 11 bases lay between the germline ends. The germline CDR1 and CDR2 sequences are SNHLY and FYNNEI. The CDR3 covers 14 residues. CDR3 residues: CASRTGVLNTEAFF. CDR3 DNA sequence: TGTGCCAGCAGGACAGGTGTATTGAACACTGAAGCTTTCTTT.

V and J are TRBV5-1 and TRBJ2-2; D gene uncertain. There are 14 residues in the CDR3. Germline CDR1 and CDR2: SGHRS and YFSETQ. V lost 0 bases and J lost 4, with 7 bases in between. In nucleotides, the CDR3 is TGCGCCAGCAGCTTGGGAGTTTTCACCGGGGAGCTGTTTTTT. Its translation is CASSLGVFTGELFF.

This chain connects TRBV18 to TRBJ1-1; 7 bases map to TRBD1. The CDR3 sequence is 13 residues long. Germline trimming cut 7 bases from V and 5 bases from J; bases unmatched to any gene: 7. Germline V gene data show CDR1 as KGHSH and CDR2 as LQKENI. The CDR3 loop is CASLATGVTEAFF. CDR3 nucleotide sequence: TGTGCCAGCTTGGCTACAGGGGTGACTGAAGCTTTCTTT.

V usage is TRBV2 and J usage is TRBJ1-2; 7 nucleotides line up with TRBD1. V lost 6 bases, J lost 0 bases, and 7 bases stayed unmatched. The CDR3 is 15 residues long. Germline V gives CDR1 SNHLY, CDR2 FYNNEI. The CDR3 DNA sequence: TGTGCCAGCAGCTTGAGACAGGGATCTAACTATGGCTACACCTTC. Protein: CASSLRQGSNYGYTF.

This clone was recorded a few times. This CDR3 reads CASSQDASEETQYF. For the CDR3, the DNA is TGTGCCAGCAGCCAAGATGCCAGCGAAGAGACCCAGTACTTC. The chain has TRBV4-2 and TRBJ2-5; D is ambiguous. Per the germline V gene, CDR1 is LGHNA and CDR2 is YNFKEQ. The V gene lost 0 bases and the J gene lost 3 bases, with 8 bases spanning the gap. The length of the CDR3 is 14 residues.

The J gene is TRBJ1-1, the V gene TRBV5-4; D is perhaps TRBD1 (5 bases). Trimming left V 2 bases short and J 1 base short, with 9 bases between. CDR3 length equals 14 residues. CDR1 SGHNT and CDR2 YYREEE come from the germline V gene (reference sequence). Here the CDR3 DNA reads TGTGCCAGCAGCTTAGCAGGGTGGAACACTGAAGCTTTCTTT. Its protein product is CASSLAGWNTEAFF.

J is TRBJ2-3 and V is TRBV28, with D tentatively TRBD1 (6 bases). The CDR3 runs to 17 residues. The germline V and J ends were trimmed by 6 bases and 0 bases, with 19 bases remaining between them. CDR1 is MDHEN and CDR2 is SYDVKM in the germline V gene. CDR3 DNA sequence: TGTGCCAGCAGGCCGGGACACCTAGATATTAGCACAGATACGCAGTATTTT. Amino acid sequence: CASRPGHLDISTDTQYF.

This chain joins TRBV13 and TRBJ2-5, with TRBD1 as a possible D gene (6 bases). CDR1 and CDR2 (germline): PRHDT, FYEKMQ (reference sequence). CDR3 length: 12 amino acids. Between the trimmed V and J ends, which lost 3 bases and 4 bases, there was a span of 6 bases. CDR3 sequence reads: CASSFRGETQYF. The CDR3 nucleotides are TGTGCCAGCAGCTTCAGGGGAGAGACCCAGTACTTC.

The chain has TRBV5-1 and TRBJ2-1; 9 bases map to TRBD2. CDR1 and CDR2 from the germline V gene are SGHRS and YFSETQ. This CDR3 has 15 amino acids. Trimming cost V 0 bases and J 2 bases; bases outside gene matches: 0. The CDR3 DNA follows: TGCGCCAGCAGCTTGGCTAGCGGGACCTACAATGAGCAGTTCTTC. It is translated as CASSLASGTYNEQFF.

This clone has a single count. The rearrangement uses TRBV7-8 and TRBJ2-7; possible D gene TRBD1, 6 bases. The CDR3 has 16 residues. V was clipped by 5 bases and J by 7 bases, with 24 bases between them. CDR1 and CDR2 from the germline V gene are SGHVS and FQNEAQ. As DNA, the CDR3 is TGTGCCAGCAGCCTTATTGGACAGCGCACCCCCCGGGAGCAGTACTTC. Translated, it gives CASSLIGQRTPREQYF.

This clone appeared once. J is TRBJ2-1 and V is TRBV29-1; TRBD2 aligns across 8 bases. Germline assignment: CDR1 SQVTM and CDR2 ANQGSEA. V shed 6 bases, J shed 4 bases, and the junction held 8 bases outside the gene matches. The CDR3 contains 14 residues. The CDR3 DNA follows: TGCAGCGTCGTCCAGCTAGCGGGTTACAATGAGCAGTTCTTC. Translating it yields CSVVQLAGYNEQFF.

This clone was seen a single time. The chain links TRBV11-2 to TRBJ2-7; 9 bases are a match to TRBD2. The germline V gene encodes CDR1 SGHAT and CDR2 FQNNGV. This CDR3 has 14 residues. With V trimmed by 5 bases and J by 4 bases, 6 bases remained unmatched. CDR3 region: CASSNPGLAYEQYF. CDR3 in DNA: TGTGCCAGCAGCAACCCGGGACTAGCTTACGAGCAGTACTTC.

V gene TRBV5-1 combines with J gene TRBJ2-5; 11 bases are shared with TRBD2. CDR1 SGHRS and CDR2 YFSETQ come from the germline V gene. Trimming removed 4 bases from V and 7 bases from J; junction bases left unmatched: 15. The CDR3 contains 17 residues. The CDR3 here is CASSPEVTSGRWGTQYF. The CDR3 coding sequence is TGCGCCAGCAGCCCGGAGGTCACTAGCGGGAGATGGGGGACCCAGTACTTC.

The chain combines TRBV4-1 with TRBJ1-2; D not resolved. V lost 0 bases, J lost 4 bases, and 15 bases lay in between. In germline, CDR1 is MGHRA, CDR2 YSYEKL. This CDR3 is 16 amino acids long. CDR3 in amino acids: CASSQDSREIGYGYTF. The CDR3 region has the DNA TGCGCCAGCAGCCAAGATTCGCGGGAGATCGGCTATGGCTACACCTTC.